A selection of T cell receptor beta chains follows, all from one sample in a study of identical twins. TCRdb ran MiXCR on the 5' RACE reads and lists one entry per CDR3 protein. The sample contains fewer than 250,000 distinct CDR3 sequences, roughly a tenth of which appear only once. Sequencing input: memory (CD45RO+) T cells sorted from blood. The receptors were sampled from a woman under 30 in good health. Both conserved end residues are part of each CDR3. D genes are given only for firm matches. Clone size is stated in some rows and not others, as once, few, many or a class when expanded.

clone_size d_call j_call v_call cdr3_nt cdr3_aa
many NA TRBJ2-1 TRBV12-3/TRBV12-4 TGTGCCAGCAGTTACCATGAGCAGTTCTTC CASSYHEQFF
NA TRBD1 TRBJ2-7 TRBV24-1 TGTGCCACCAGTGATCTGTGGGACAGGGGCTACGAGCAGTACTTC CATSDLWDRGYEQYF
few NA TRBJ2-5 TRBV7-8 TGTGCCAGCAGCCTGGGACTTATGTACCAAGAGACCCAGTACTTC CASSLGLMYQETQYF
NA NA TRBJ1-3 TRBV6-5 TGTGCCAGCGAGAGCTCTGGAAACACCATAGATTTT CASESSGNTIDF
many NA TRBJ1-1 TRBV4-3 TGCGCCAGCAGCCAAGATTGGAGTGTAAAAGAAGCTTTCTTT CASSQDWSVKEAFF
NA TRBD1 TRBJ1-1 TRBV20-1 TGCAGCCCCACAGGGGGTCATAGTGAAGCTTTCTTT CSPTGGHSEAFF
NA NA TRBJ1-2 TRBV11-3 TGTGCCAGCAGCTTAGGGGTTGGCTACACCTTC CASSLGVGYTF
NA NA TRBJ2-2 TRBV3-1 TGTGCCAGCAGCCAAATCGGGGGGCAATCCACCGGGGAGCTGTTTTTT CASSQIGGQSTGELFF
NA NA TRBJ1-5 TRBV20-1 TGCAGTGCTATAGAGGGGAATCAGCCCCAGCATTTT CSAIEGNQPQHF
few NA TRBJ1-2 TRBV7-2 TGTGCCAGCAGCTTAGACCGGGGAGCTGGCAATGGCTACACCTTC CASSLDRGAGNGYTF
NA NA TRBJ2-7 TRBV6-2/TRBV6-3 TGTGCCAGCAGTTATATGATCGAGCAGTACTTC CASSYMIEQYF
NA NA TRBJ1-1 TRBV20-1 TGCAGTGCCAAAGAAAGCGACAGGAACACTGAAGCTTTCTTT CSAKESDRNTEAFF
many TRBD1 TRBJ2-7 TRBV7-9 TGTGCCAGCAGCTTATGGGGGACAGACGAGCAGTACTTC CASSLWGTDEQYF
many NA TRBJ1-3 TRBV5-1 TGCGCCAGCAGAGACAGTCGCTCTGGAAACACCATATATTTT CASRDSRSGNTIYF
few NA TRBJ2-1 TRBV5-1 TGCGCCAGCAGCCGGGGCAGAGGCGGGGACTCTGGCGATGAGCAGTTCTTC CASSRGRGGDSGDEQFF
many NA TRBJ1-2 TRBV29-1 TGCAGCGTTGAAGATCCGGAGACATTTGGCTACACCTTC CSVEDPETFGYTF
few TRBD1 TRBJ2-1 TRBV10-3 TGTGCCATCAGTGACGTTTCTCCACAGGGGGCGAGGGACAATGAGCAGTTCTTC CAISDVSPQGARDNEQFF
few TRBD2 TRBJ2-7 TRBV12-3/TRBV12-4 TGTGCCAGCAGCCCCGGACTAGCGGGAACCTACGAGCAGTACTTC CASSPGLAGTYEQYF
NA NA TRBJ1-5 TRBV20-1 TGCAGTGCTAGAGCTCCGGGACGCAGGGAGCCCCAGCATTTT CSARAPGRREPQHF
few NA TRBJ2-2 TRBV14 TGTGCCAGCGAAGGTTTTGGATACACCGGGGAGCTGTTTTTT CASEGFGYTGELFF
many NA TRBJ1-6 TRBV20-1 TGCAGTGCTACCCGAAGCTCCTATAATTCACCCCTCCACTTT CSATRSSYNSPLHF
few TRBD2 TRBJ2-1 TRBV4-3 TGCGCCAGCAGCCAAGAGTTTTCCAGCGGGAGGGCCGGTTACGATGAGCAGTTCTTC CASSQEFSSGRAGYDEQFF
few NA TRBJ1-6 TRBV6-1 TGTGCCAGCGCCCTCCCGTCCTATAATTCACCCCTCCACTTT CASALPSYNSPLHF
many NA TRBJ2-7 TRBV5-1 TGCGCCAGCAGCTTGGCTGTCCGCTACGAGCAGTACTTC CASSLAVRYEQYF
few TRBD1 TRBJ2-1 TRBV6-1 TGTGCCAGCAGTGAAAACAGGGGGCTGTACGATGAGCAGTTCTTC CASSENRGLYDEQFF
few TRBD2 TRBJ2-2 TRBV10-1 TGCGCCAGCAGTGAGTCCCTCCCCGCGGGGGAGGGCACCGGGGAGCTGTTTTTT CASSESLPAGEGTGELFF
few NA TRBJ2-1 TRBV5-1 TGCGCCAGCAGCTTGGAACCGAAAGGGTACAATGAGCAGTTCTTC CASSLEPKGYNEQFF
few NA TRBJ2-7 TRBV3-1 TGTGCCAGCAGACCCTATGGGGACTCCTACGAGCAGTACTTC CASRPYGDSYEQYF
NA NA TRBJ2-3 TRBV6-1 TGTGCCAGCAGTGATGTGGGGGGTACGCAGTATTTT CASSDVGGTQYF
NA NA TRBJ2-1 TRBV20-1 TGCAGTGCTAGGCGAAGTCGGAATGAGCAGTTCTTC CSARRSRNEQFF
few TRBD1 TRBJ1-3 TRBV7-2 TGTGCCAGCAGCCCAGGGGGTTCCGGGCGCTCTGGAAACACCATATATTTT CASSPGGSGRSGNTIYF
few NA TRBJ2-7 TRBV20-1 TGCAGTGCTAAGCGTCTCGAGACAAATTACGAGCAGTACTTC CSAKRLETNYEQYF
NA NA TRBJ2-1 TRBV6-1 TGTGCCAGCACCCTGGCAAGCTCCTACAATGAGCAGTTCTTC CASTLASSYNEQFF
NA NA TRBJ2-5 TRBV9 TGTGCCAGCAGCGTAGGTAATAGCGGTCAAGAGACCCAGTACTTC CASSVGNSGQETQYF
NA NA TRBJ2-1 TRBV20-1 TGCAGTGCTAGAGATCCCGTAGCCCATCTCAATGAGCAGTTCTTC CSARDPVAHLNEQFF
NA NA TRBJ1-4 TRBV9 TGTGCCAGCAGCCAAATGGGGGGGCAGGGAGAAAAACTGTTTTTT CASSQMGGQGEKLFF
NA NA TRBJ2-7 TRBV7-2 TGTGCCAGCAGTTATGTCAGAGAAAGCTACGAGCAGTACTTC CASSYVRESYEQYF
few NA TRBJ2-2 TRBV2 TGTGCCAGCAGGAGGGGGGACAGCAACACCGGGGAGCTGTTTTTT CASRRGDSNTGELFF
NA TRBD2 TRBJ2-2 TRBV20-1 TGCAGTGCCCGGGGGGACACCGGGGAGCTGTTTTTT CSARGDTGELFF
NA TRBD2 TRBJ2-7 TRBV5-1 TGCGCCAGCCAAGGACTAGCGGGGGCCGAGTGGGAGCAGTACTTC CASQGLAGAEWEQYF
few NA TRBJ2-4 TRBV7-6 TGTGCCAGCAGCCCGTCGTCTAGCGTACAGTACTTC CASSPSSSVQYF
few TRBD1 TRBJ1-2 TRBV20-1 TGCAGTGCCGATCGACAGGGGAGCGGCTACACCTTC CSADRQGSGYTF
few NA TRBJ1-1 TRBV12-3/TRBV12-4 TGTGCCAGCAGTGTAGGGGGGTCCTGGGCCACTGAAGCTTTCTTT CASSVGGSWATEAFF
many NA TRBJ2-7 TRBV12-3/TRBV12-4 TGTGCCAGCAGTTTAGGGTCCCCCCGCGAGCAGTACTTC CASSLGSPREQYF
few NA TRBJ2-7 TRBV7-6 TGTGCCAGCAGCCTTCAAACAAGGGGGGAGCAGTACTTC CASSLQTRGEQYF
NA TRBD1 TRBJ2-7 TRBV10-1 TGCGCCGGTGGGACAGGGTGCAGGTACGAGCAGTACTTC CAGGTGCRYEQYF
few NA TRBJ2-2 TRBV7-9 TGTGCCAGCAGCCGCTTGACCTCCGGGGAGCTGTTTTTT CASSRLTSGELFF
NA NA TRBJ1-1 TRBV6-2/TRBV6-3 TGTGCCAGCAGTTACTCGCAGACTGAAGCTTTCTTT CASSYSQTEAFF